Listed below are T cell receptor beta chains from one sample, sequenced in a study of OX40 agonist ivuxolimab in advanced cancers. Profiled with immunoSEQ multiplex PCR; TCRdb holds only in-frame clones, not every one. The sample holds 50,000 to 70,000 clones; around four fifths are singletons and the top ten take 2.1%. Specimen: CD4+ or CD8+ T cells sorted from blood, collected in a trial of the OX40 agonist ivuxolimab. The receptor set was obtained from an adult with an advanced solid tumor such as melanoma, head and neck, liver or kidney cancer. The CDR3 runs from the conserved cysteine through the conserved F or W. D genes are given only for firm matches. Where a row states a size, it is once, few, many or the class of an expanded clone; other rows omit it.

TRBJ2-7 NA TRBV18 NA TGTGCCAGCTCAGCCAACAAAGTCAGCTACGAGCAGTACTTC CASSANKVSYEQYF
TRBJ2-7 NA TRBV14 few TGTGCCAGCAGCCAAGTTCCGGGCCCCTACGAGCAGTACTTC CASSQVPGPYEQYF
TRBJ2-7 NA TRBV18 NA TGTGCCAGCTCACCACGCGAGGGGGCCTACGAGCAGTACTTC CASSPREGAYEQYF
TRBJ2-5 NA TRBV9 NA TGTGCCAGCAGCGTAGCTCCGGGGTCCTCGATAGAGACCCAGTACTTC CASSVAPGSSIETQYF
TRBJ1-5 NA TRBV11-2 NA TGTGCCAGCAGCTTAGCAGGGGAACGGCAGCCCCAGCATTTT CASSLAGERQPQHF
TRBJ1-2 TRBD1 TRBV19 NA TGTGCCATCCGACAGGGGACGTGGGGCTCTGGCTACACCTTC CAIRQGTWGSGYTF
TRBJ2-7 TRBD1 TRBV9 NA TGTGCCAGCAGCGGGACAGGTGGGGGGCAGTACTTC CASSGTGGGQYF
TRBJ2-1 TRBD1 TRBV6-5 NA TGTGCCAGCAGTCAACCTCCGGGACAGGGGGCGTTCTTC CASSQPPGQGAFF
TRBJ1-2 NA TRBV6-1 NA TGTGCCAGCAGTGGACTCAATAACAGTCCTTGGGGTCGGGGCTACACCTTC CASSGLNNSPWGRGYTF
TRBJ2-6 NA TRBV27 NA TGTGCCAGCAGTTTAAACTCTGGGGCCAACGTCCTGACTTTC CASSLNSGANVLTF
TRBJ2-1 NA TRBV6-6 NA TGTGCCAGCAGTTACGCCGGACAGTACAATGAGCAGTTCTTC CASSYAGQYNEQFF
TRBJ1-5 NA TRBV9 NA TGTGCCAGCAGCGAAGGGGGGGCAAATCAGCCCCAGCATTTT CASSEGGANQPQHF
TRBJ1-5 NA TRBV6-5 NA TGTGCCAGCTGGGGGTATCTCGGCAATCAGCCCCAGCATTTT CASWGYLGNQPQHF
TRBJ1-2 NA TRBV9 NA TGTGCCAGCAGGGGGTTTATCGGCTATGGCTACACCTTC CASRGFIGYGYTF
TRBJ2-1 TRBD2 TRBV9 NA TGTGCCAGCAGCGTAGTGGCGGGAGGGCCGGATGAGCAGTTCTTC CASSVVAGGPDEQFF
TRBJ1-6 NA TRBV2 NA TGTGCCAGCAGTGAAATGAGGCAGGCACCCCTCCACTTT CASSEMRQAPLHF
TRBJ1-1 TRBD1 TRBV9 NA TGTGCCAGCAGTTATGACAGGGAGACCACTGAAGCTTTCTTT CASSYDRETTEAFF
TRBJ2-2 NA TRBV6-5 NA TGTGCCAGCCTACGGGACACCGGGGAGCTGTTTTTT CASLRDTGELFF
TRBJ1-1 NA TRBV10-2 NA TGCGCCAGCTATGTAGGGTTGAACACTGAAGCTTTCTTT CASYVGLNTEAFF
TRBJ2-2 NA TRBV6-5 NA TGTGCCAGCAGTTACAGATTGACTCCCCCCGGGGAGCTGTTTTTT CASSYRLTPPGELFF
TRBJ2-1 NA TRBV10-1 NA TGCGCCAGCAGTGTGGGTCTCTCCTACAATGAGCAGTTCTTC CASSVGLSYNEQFF
TRBJ1-2 NA TRBV6-6 NA TGTGCCAGCAGTCCCGGGGGGGGTGCTCTCTATGGCTACACCTTC CASSPGGGALYGYTF
TRBJ1-6 NA TRBV30 few TGTGCCTGGAGTGCGGGGTTAGGGGATAATTCACCCCTCCACTTT CAWSAGLGDNSPLHF
TRBJ1-2 NA TRBV5-1 NA TGCGCCAGCAGCTTTACTCTTTCCGGGGATGGCTACACCTTC CASSFTLSGDGYTF
TRBJ1-1 NA TRBV29-1 NA TGCAGCGCCGACCGCGTTAGGACTGAAGCTTTCTTT CSADRVRTEAFF
TRBJ2-5 NA TRBV20-1 NA TGCAGTGCTAGTGGGGAGACCCAGTACTTC CSASGETQYF
TRBJ2-5 NA TRBV21-1 once TGTGCCAGCAGCAACAGATTATATCTCCGGGACAGGGAAGTGGAGACCCAGTACTTC CASSNRLYLRDREVETQYF
TRBJ1-5 TRBD1 TRBV28 NA TGTGCCAGCAGTCCCTGGGGACAGGGGAAAGGCAATCAGCCCCAGCATTTT CASSPWGQGKGNQPQHF
TRBJ2-7 TRBD2 TRBV11-2 NA TGTGCCAGCAGCTTAGACGCGGGGGGAACCTCCTACGAGCAGTACTTC CASSLDAGGTSYEQYF
TRBJ2-1 NA TRBV20-1 NA TGCAGTGGGGGGGTGAATGAGCAGTTCTTC CSGGVNEQFF
TRBJ1-5 NA TRBV2 NA TGTGCCAGCACCCAAGGTGGAGATCAGCCCCAGCATTTT CASTQGGDQPQHF
TRBJ2-1 NA TRBV7-3 NA TGTGCCAGCAGCCCCGTCGGGGGTGCCTACAATGAGCAGTTCTTC CASSPVGGAYNEQFF
TRBJ2-3 NA TRBV4-1 NA TGCGCCAGCAGCCCGTCCCGGGACGTCACAGATACGCAGTATTTT CASSPSRDVTDTQYF
TRBJ1-3 NA TRBV15 NA TGTGCCACCAGCAGAGATCGGGCAGGGGCTGGAAACACCATATATTTT CATSRDRAGAGNTIYF
TRBJ2-7 NA TRBV7-2 NA TGTGCCAGCAGCTTGGGCGATTACGAGCAGTACTTC CASSLGDYEQYF
TRBJ2-4 NA TRBV10-2 NA TGCGCCAGCCGGTTAGCTGCCAAAAACATTCAGTACTTC CASRLAAKNIQYF
TRBJ2-7 NA TRBV5-6 NA TGTGCCAGCAGCCTCTCCCTAAGGGGCGAGCAGTACTTC CASSLSLRGEQYF
TRBJ2-1 TRBD2 TRBV11-2 NA TGTGCCAGCAGCCCAGTACGGCGGGGGGATAACAATGAGCAGTTCTTC CASSPVRRGDNNEQFF
TRBJ1-3 NA TRBV19 NA TGTGCCAGTAGTATAGACGGGACTCCTGGAAACACCATATATTTT CASSIDGTPGNTIYF